This T cell receptor beta chain was observed in a study of cytomegalovirus exposure and HLA in healthy donors. With 60 Vbeta and 13 Jbeta primers, the PCR was carried out. TCRdb keeps only in-frame clones here, not all; method: immunoSEQ multiplex PCR. Of around 120,000 clones listed, around 76% were seen once; the top ten hold 25% to 35%. The CDR3 has 16 residues. Germline-derived CDR1 and CDR2 are SGHRS and YFSETQ. Trimming stripped 2 bases from V and 0 bases from J, with 11 bases between. Study-wide findings and caveats: Excluded: some indistinguishable V segments such as TRBV6-2 and TRBV6-3. A later analysis, which compared TCR beta chains of equal frequency, found the HLA-associated ones more clonally expanded. Cytomegalovirus-associated TCR beta chains were listed, numbering some 170.

Points on this clone: The target antigen is unknown.

The source is a man in his sixties in good health and CMV-seropositive. Specimen: PBMCs. V and J are TRBV5-1 and TRBJ1-4; possible D gene TRBD1, 5 bases. The CDR3 nucleotides read TGCGCCAGCAGCTTCGGGACTACCGCAACTAATGAAAAACTGTTTTTT. Amino acids: CASSFGTTATNEKLFF.